These T cell receptor beta chains were read from a single sample in a study of glioma-infiltrating T cells after dendritic cell vaccination. Sequencing was performed with immunoSEQ multiplex PCR; in TCRdb, only in-frame clones are kept and a portion is missing. This sample has just under 60,000 clones, with 70% to 85% found just once. The input for sequencing was blood, taken after dendritic cell vaccination. The origin of the receptors is a human donor with glioblastoma. The CDR3 runs from the conserved cysteine through the conserved F or W. The order of the fields is D gene, CDR3 length, clone size, J gene, V gene, CDR3 DNA, CDR3 protein. A D gene is named only where the DNA matches it firmly. A clone size is listed for some rows: how often the clone was seen (once, few, many), or a class if it is expanded.

TRBD1 | 14 | few | TRBJ1-4 | TRBV7-9 | TGTGCCAGCAGCCCGGGACAGGGTGATGAAAAACTGTTTTTT | CASSPGQGDEKLFF
TRBD1 | 14 | - | TRBJ2-2 | TRBV7-6 | TGTGCCAGCAGCACGACAGGGGACACCGGGGAGCTGTTTTTT | CASSTTGDTGELFF
- | 13 | - | TRBJ2-1 | TRBV6-1 | TGTGCCAGCAAGCCCGGACAGTACAATGAGCAGTTCTTC | CASKPGQYNEQFF
- | 14 | - | TRBJ2-2 | TRBV7-9 | TGTGCCAGCAGCTTAAGCCTAAACACCGGGGAGCTGTTTTTT | CASSLSLNTGELFF
- | 14 | - | TRBJ1-2 | TRBV6-5 | TGTGCCAGCAGGGGGTCATCAGGGGACTATGGCTACACCTTC | CASRGSSGDYGYTF
TRBD2 | 15 | few | TRBJ2-1 | TRBV9 | TGTGCCAGCAGCGTAGTAGGACTAGAGTACAATGAGCAGTTCTTC | CASSVVGLEYNEQFF
- | 15 | - | TRBJ1-2 | TRBV6-6 | TGTGCCAGCAGTGGCCACTCAGGGGTCGACTATGGCTACACCTTC | CASSGHSGVDYGYTF
TRBD2 | 14 | - | TRBJ2-7 | TRBV15 | TGTGCCACCAGCAGAGGTACAGCGGGGGACGAGCAGTACTTC | CATSRGTAGDEQYF
- | 15 | - | TRBJ1-6 | TRBV5-1 | TGCGCCAGCCAAGCGGGGAGCTCCTATAATTCACCCCTCCACTTT | CASQAGSSYNSPLHF
TRBD1 | 13 | - | TRBJ1-1 | TRBV5-4 | TGTGCCAGCAGCTTTGACAGGGGGGCTGAAGCTTTCTTT | CASSFDRGAEAFF
TRBD2 | 17 | - | TRBJ2-5 | TRBV15 | TGTGCCACCAGCAGAGACCCCCCTAGCGGGAGACAAGAGACCCAGTACTTC | CATSRDPPSGRQETQYF
TRBD1 | 15 | - | TRBJ2-5 | TRBV11-2 | TGTGCCAGCAGCCCAATCCGGGACAGGGTAAAGACCCAGTACTTC | CASSPIRDRVKTQYF
TRBD2 | 15 | once | TRBJ2-5 | TRBV2 | TGTGCCAGCAGGCGGACTAGCGGGGGTCAAGAGACCCAGTACTTC | CASRRTSGGQETQYF
- | 14 | - | TRBJ2-5 | TRBV18 | TGTGCCAGCTCACCACCATTAGGGGAAGAGACCCAGTACTTC | CASSPPLGEETQYF
TRBD1 | 14 | - | TRBJ1-5 | TRBV6-5 | TGTGCCAGCAGTGCCTACAGGGGGCTTGAGCCCCAGCATTTT | CASSAYRGLEPQHF
- | 13 | - | TRBJ2-7 | TRBV7-6 | TGTGCCACCTCAACAGGGAGCTCCTACGAGCAGTACTTC | CATSTGSSYEQYF
- | 15 | - | TRBJ2-7 | TRBV2 | TGTGCCAGCAGAGAGAGGATTACTTTCCCAGCTGGGCAGTACTTC | CASRERITFPAGQYF
- | 14 | few | TRBJ2-3 | TRBV5-1 | TGCGCCAGCAGCTTGGCACTAGAGGCTGATACGCAGTATTTT | CASSLALEADTQYF
TRBD2 | 15 | - | TRBJ2-1 | TRBV11-2 | TGTGCCAGCAGCGAGACTAGCGGGGGGTACAATGAGCAGTTCTTC | CASSETSGGYNEQFF
- | 13 | - | TRBJ2-7 | TRBV18 | TGTGCCAGCCGGGGGAGGCAGGCCTACGAGCAGTACTTC | CASRGRQAYEQYF
TRBD2 | 20 | - | TRBJ2-1 | TRBV5-1 | TGCGCCAGCAGCACGGGGACTAGCGGGAAGAGGGGGGGCTCCTACAATGAGCAGTTCTTC | CASSTGTSGKRGGSYNEQFF
- | 13 | - | TRBJ1-6 | TRBV30 | TGTGCCTGGAGTAGAGGTCATAATTCACCCCTCCACTTT | CAWSRGHNSPLHF
- | 14 | - | TRBJ2-5 | TRBV7-2 | TGTGCCAGCAGCTTAGATACAGGGCAAGAGACCCAGTACTTC | CASSLDTGQETQYF
- | 13 | few | TRBJ2-3 | TRBV19 | TGTGCCAGTAGTGGCAGTCGTGCCGATACGCAGTATTTT | CASSGSRADTQYF
- | 15 | - | TRBJ2-2 | TRBV6-5 | TGTGCCAGCAGTTACTTACGGGGGAACACCGGGGAGCTGTTTTTT | CASSYLRGNTGELFF
- | 13 | few | TRBJ2-2 | TRBV10-1 | TGCGCCAGCAGTGTGACGAGGACCGGGGAGCTGTTTTTT | CASSVTRTGELFF
TRBD1 | 16 | - | TRBJ1-6 | TRBV11-2 | TGTGCCAGCAGCTTCCTGACAGGGGGCTATAATTCACCCCTCCACTTT | CASSFLTGGYNSPLHF
TRBD2 | 19 | - | TRBJ2-3 | TRBV7-2 | TGTGCCAGCAGCTTACCCACCTGGGTAGCGGGGGGGCTGACAGATACGCAGTATTTT | CASSLPTWVAGGLTDTQYF
TRBD1 | 14 | - | TRBJ1-6 | TRBV7-6 | TGTGCCAGCAGCAAAGACAGGGGGTTGTCACCCCTCCACTTT | CASSKDRGLSPLHF
- | 11 | - | TRBJ2-7 | TRBV29-1 | TGCAGCGTTGGGCAGATATACGAGCAGTACTTC | CSVGQIYEQYF
TRBD2 | 15 | - | TRBJ2-1 | TRBV27 | TGTGCCAGCAGTTTGGGGGGGTCAACCTACAATGAGCAGTTCTTC | CASSLGGSTYNEQFF